The 9 T cell receptor beta chains below all came from one sample that was sequenced in a study of T cell responses to AZD1222 COVID-19 vaccine (dated by TCRdb to the early 2020s). Libraries came from the immunoSEQ multiplex PCR assay. TCRdb's version of the immuneACCESS table is confined to in-frame rearrangements and falls short of the full clone set. An unresolved V gene accounts for under half of the shortfall where checked; the remainder is of unknown origin. The sample yields about 100,000 clones; about 83% were counted once. The ten most abundant clones make up approximately 16% of the sample. The sample's time point label, in plain terms: baseline before first vaccination. The sample in question was peripheral blood, obtained on day 0 of AZD1222 vaccination. These receptors came from an adult in good health.

The V gene is TRBV5-1, the J gene TRBJ2-7; D may correspond to TRBD1 or TRBD2 (5 bases each). Germline CDR1 reads SGHRS; CDR2 reads YFSETQ. V lost 2 bases to trimming and J lost 5 bases, with 14 bases between them. The CDR3 has 14 residues. CDR3 loop: CASSFSGGYDEQYF. The CDR3 coding sequence is TGCGCCAGCAGCTTCTCTGGGGGTTACGACGAGCAGTACTTC.

The V and J genes are TRBV11-3 and TRBJ2-1; 10 positions agree with TRBD1. The V gene's germline CDR1 is SGHNT and CDR2 YENEEA. This CDR3 has 15 residues. V shed 5 bases and J 9 bases; nucleotides not matched to a gene: 10. CDR3 DNA sequence: TGTGCCAGCAGCCAGGGGGGACAGGGGATAGGTGAGCAGTTCTTC. It translates to CASSQGGQGIGEQFF.

The rearrangement joins TRBV7-9 to TRBJ1-1; D ambiguous. Deletions cut 5 bases from V and 0 bases from J, with 13 bases between. Per germline, CDR1 SEHNR and CDR2 FQNEAQ (reference sequence). This CDR3 is 15 amino acids long. The CDR3 reads CASSPQQSMNTEAFF. CDR3 DNA sequence: TGTGCCAGCAGCCCACAACAGTCCATGAACACTGAAGCTTTCTTT.

The rearrangement uses TRBV7-9 and TRBJ1-5; D ambiguous. CDR3 length: 14 residues. Trimming left V 5 bases short and J 2 bases short, with 10 bases between. Looked up from germline, CDR1 is SEHNR and CDR2 is FQNEAQ (reference sequence). Here the CDR3 reads CASSTSGGNQPQHF. DNA of the CDR3: TGTGCCAGCAGCACTTCCGGGGGCAATCAGCCCCAGCATTTT.

The rearrangement links TRBV10-2 to TRBJ1-5; the match to TRBD1 covers 7 bases. The J segment lost 6 bases and the V segment lost 6 bases, leaving 11 bases of the junction unmatched. The CDR3 loop spans 15 amino acids. CDR1 is WSHSY, CDR2 SAAADI, per germline. The CDR3 DNA is TGCGCCAGCAGACCCGGGACAGTCTTTGCTCAGCCCCAGCATTTT. Amino acid sequence: CASRPGTVFAQPQHF.

V is TRBV9 and J is TRBJ1-1; D unresolved. CDR1 and CDR2 from the germline V gene are SGDLS and YYNGEE. V lost 2 bases and J 4 bases, leaving 15 bases between the germline ends. CDR3 length: 15 amino acids. The CDR3: CASSVATAPFTEAFF. The CDR3 DNA reads as TGTGCCAGCAGCGTTGCGACGGCGCCCTTCACTGAAGCTTTCTTT.

The chain uses TRBV7-8 and TRBJ1-1; 8 bases are a match to TRBD1. V shed 6 bases, J shed 6 bases, and the junction held 9 bases outside the gene matches. The length of the CDR3 is 14 residues. The germline V gene encodes CDR1 SGHVS and CDR2 FQNEAQ. The CDR3 reads CASRPPGGLSEAFF. The CDR3 bases are TGTGCCAGCAGACCCCCAGGGGGCTTATCTGAAGCTTTCTTT.

The J gene is TRBJ1-2, the V gene TRBV12-3 or TRBV12-4; TRBD1 might be the D (5 bases). The CDR3 is made up of 13 amino acids. The V gene lost 2 bases and the J gene lost 6 bases, with 10 bases spanning the gap. The CDR3 region has the DNA TGTGCCAGCAGTTTAACACAGGTCAATGGCTACACCTTC. This codes for CASSLTQVNGYTF.

The gene calls are TRBV7-9 and TRBJ2-7; D remains unclear. The CDR3 loop spans 15 amino acids. The V end lost 5 bases, the J end lost 2 bases, and 16 bases lay between the germline ends. Germline CDR1 reads SEHNR; CDR2 reads FQNEAQ (reference sequence). In nucleotides, the CDR3 is TGTGCCAGCAGCCAGCCTCCTCATCCCCCCTACGAGCAGTACTTC. It is translated as CASSQPPHPPYEQYF. The full variable domain, its missing parts supplied by reference TRBV7-9 and TRBJ2-7, is DTGVSQNPRHKITKRGQNVTFRCDPISEHNRLYWYRQTLGQGPEFLTYFQNEAQLEKSRLLSDRFSAERPKGSFSTLEIQRTEQGDSAMYLCASSQPPHPPYEQYFGPGTRLTVT.